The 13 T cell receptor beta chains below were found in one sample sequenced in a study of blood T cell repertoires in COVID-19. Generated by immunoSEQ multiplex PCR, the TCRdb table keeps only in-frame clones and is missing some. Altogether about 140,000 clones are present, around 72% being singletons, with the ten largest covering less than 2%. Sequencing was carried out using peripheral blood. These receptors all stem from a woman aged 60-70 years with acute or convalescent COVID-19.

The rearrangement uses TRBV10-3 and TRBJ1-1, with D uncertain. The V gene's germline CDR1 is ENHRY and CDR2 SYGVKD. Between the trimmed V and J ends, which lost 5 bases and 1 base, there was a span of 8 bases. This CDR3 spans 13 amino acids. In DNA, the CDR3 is TGTGCCATCAGTCCCCTCCCGAACACTGAAGCTTTCTTT. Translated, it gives CAISPLPNTEAFF.

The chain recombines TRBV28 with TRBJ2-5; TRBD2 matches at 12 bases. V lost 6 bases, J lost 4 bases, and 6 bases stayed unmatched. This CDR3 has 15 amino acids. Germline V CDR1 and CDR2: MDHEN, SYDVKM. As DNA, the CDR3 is TGTGCCAGCAGGGCTAGCGGGAGGGCCACAGAGACCCAGTACTTC. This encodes CASRASGRATETQYF.

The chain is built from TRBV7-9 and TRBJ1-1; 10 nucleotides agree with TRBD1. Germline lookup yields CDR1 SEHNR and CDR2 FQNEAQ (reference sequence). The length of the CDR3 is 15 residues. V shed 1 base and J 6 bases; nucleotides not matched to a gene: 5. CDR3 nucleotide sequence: TGTGCCAGCAGCTTAGTTCGGACAGGGGGGGCTGAAGCTTTCTTT. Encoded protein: CASSLVRTGGAEAFF.

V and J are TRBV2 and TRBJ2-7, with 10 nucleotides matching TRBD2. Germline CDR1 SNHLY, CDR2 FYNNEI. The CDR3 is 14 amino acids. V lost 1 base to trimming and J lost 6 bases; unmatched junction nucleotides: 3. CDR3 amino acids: CASSEGLAGVEQYF. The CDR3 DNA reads TGTGCCAGCAGTGAAGGGCTAGCGGGAGTCGAGCAGTACTTC. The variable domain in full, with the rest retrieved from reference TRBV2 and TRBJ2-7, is EPEVTQTPSHQVTQMGQEVILRCVPISNHLYFYWYRQILGQKVEFLVSFYNNEISEKSEIFDDQFSVERPDGSNFTLKIRSTKLEDSAMYFCASSEGLAGVEQYFGPGTRLTVT.

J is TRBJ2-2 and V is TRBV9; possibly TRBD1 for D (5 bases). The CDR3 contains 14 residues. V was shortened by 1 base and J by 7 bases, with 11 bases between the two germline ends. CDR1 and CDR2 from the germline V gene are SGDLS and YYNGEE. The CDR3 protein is CASSVLQGNGELFF. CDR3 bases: TGTGCCAGCAGCGTACTTCAGGGAAACGGGGAGCTGTTTTTT.

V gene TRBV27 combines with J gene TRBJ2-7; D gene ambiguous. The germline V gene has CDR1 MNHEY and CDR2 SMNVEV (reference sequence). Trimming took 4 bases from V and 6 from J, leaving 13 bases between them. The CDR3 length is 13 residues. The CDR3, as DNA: TGTGCCAGCAGTTCTATACCTTTACGCGAGCAGTACTTC. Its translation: CASSSIPLREQYF.

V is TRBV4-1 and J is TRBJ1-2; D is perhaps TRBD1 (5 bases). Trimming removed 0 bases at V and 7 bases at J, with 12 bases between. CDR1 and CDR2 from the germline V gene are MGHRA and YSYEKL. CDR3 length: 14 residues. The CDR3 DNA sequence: TGCGCCAGCAGCCAAGAGCGGTCTCAGGGTGGCTACACCTTC. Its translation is CASSQERSQGGYTF.

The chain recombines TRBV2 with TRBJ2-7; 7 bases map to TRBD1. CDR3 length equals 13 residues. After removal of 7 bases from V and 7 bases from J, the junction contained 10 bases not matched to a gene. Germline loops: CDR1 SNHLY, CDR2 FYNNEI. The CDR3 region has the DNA TGTGCCAGCACCCAAACAGGGGCCGGGGAGCAGTACTTC. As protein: CASTQTGAGEQYF.

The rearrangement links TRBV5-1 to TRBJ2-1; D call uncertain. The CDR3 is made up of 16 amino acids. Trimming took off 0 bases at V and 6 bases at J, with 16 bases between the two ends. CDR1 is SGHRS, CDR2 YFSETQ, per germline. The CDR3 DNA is TGCGCCAGCAGCTTGGATATGATGCTGGGCTCCAATGAGCAGTTCTTC. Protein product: CASSLDMMLGSNEQFF.

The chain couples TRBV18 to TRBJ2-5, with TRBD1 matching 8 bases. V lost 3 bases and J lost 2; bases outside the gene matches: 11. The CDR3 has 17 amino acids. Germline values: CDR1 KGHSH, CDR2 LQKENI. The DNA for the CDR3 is TGTGCCAGCTCACCGACAGGGGCGGGCGCGGTGCAAGAGACCCAGTACTTC. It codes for CASSPTGAGAVQETQYF.

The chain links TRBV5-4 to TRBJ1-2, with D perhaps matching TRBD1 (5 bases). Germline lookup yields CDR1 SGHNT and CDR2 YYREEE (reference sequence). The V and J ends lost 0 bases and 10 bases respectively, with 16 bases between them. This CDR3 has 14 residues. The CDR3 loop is CASSLGGTVPPYTF. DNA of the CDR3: TGTGCCAGCAGCTTGGGAGGGACTGTTCCCCCCTACACCTTC.

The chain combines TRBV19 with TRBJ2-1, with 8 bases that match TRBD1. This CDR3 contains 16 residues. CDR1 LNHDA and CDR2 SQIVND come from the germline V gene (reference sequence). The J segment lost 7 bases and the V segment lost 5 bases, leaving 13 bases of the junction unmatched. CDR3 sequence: CASSPAQGQGWNEQFF. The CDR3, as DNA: TGTGCCAGTAGTCCGGCTCAAGGACAGGGTTGGAATGAGCAGTTCTTC.

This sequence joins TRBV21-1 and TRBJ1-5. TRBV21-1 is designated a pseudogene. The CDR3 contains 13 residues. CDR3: CASSKALDQPQHF. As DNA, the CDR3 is TGTGCCAGCAGCAAAGCGTTAGATCAGCCCCAGCATTTT.